This note documents a single T cell receptor (beta chain) sequence. It lacks a known antigen. No much larger clonotype is one base removed from it; base qualities were not supplied. This sample is drawn from a study of CD4 T cells in lung cancer (dated 2019 in TCRdb). Looking at the study overall: To find responses to candidate mutation-encoded neoepitopes, the study screened blood T cells from NSCLC patients and isolated neoantigen-specific CD4+ T-cell clones and TCRs. Tumor and non-adjacent lung tissue came from a few patients undergoing curative-intent resections for stage I-III non-small cell lung cancer. The resected patients had lung adenocarcinoma or squamous cell carcinoma, were aged 60 to 69 at blood donation, and mostly were former smokers. Before blood donation, patients had received treatments including platinum chemotherapy, and some received nivolumab or pembrolizumab. Deep sequencing of TCRB was used to follow the frequency of neoantigen-specific clonotypes in tumor resections, non-adjacent lung and cultured T-cell products. Here is what the overall study found, with its caveats: Some responses derived from blood might reflect in vitro priming of naive T cells or cross-reactivity instead of memory responses to the cancer.

The germline V gene specifies SNHLY as CDR1 and FYNNEI as CDR2. At the junction V is shortened by 0 bases and J by 8 bases; bases outside the gene matches: 5. The cysteine opens and the phenylalanine closes a CDR3 of 16 amino acids. Here the CDR3 DNA is all that survives: 48 bases in frame from base 1. Library generation was performed with the immunoSEQ multiplex PCR assay. Qiagen DNeasy or QIAamp micro DNA kits were used to isolate DNA, and the Adaptive Biotechnology human TCRB sequencing kit was used to sequence TCRB. An Illumina MiSeq was used to sequence the TCRB libraries. The authors' analysis ran thus. TCRB sequence data were analyzed with the kit provider's software, and tumor enrichment of clonotype templates was tested with Fisher's exact test. Here the immuneACCESS table is served through TCRdb, limited to in-frame sequences with V and J called. Missing clones are a known gap in these copies; in checked studies unresolved V genes cover under half, and the rest lacks a known reason. Clonal size and the V and J genes are those of that table, whereas D and trimming came from the DNA. Across this sample there are some 9,600 clones, with over 50% seen only once. Approximately 15% of the sample goes to the ten largest clones.

From the same resection, non-adjacent lung tissue was collected as far as possible from the malignant lesion, at a distance of at least 3 cm. The sequence came from a man aged 55 to 70 with non-small cell lung cancer. The chain was built from TRBV2 and TRBJ2-1, with TRBD2 matching 12 junction bases. The sequenced material came from normal lung tissue taken away from the tumor. The CDR3 has the sequence CASSEAGLAGSHEQFF. The DNA reads TGTGCCAGCAGTGAAGCAGGACTAGCGGGAAGCCATGAGCAGTTCTTC.